The 5 T cell receptor beta chains listed next were all sequenced from one sample in a study of human CD8 memory T cell subsets. Production of TCR beta libraries used UMI-labeled 5' RACE as the method. Reprocessing the 5' RACE reads, TCRdb reports a single entry for every CDR3 protein and omits DNA. This sample carries 5,600 or so distinct CDR3 sequences, with approximately 40% going to the ten biggest clones. Sequences were obtained from CD8+ effector memory T cells (TEM) sorted from PBMCs. The subset is: effector memory CD8 T cells, CCR7- CD45RO+ CD95+. The receptors originated from a human donor in good health.

Judged by frequency, this clonotype is medium-sized. CDR3: CAWNTGVGDEKLFF. V gene TRBV30 combines with J gene TRBJ1-4; TCRdb reports TRBD1, a call that lacks DNA to check it against. The germline gives CDR1 GTSNPN, CDR2 SVGIG (reference sequence). This CDR3 spans 14 amino acids.

The V gene is TRBV12-3 or TRBV12-4, the J gene TRBJ2-5. This CDR3 contains 12 residues. CDR3 loop: CASSQYQETQYF.

The V and J genes are TRBV19 and TRBJ2-7; checking the TCRdb D call of TRBD1 is not possible without DNA. Per the germline V gene, CDR1 is LNHDA and CDR2 is SQIVND (reference sequence). CDR3 size: 15 residues. CDR3 loop: CASKQGPLFGYEQYF.

The chain recombines TRBV30 with TRBJ1-1; checking the TCRdb D call of TRBD1 is not possible without DNA. CDR1 is GTSNPN and CDR2 is SVGIG in the germline V gene (reference sequence). The CDR3 sequence is 12 residues long. CDR3 residues: CAWSGTPYEAFF.

The CDR3 is CASRERGEKLFF. This chain joins TRBV28 and TRBJ1-4. CDR3 length equals 12 residues. Germline lookup yields CDR1 MDHEN and CDR2 SYDVKM.